These 10 T cell receptor beta chains came from one sample sequenced in a study of T-cell memory formation after mild COVID-19. TCRdb reprocessed the 5' RACE reads via MiXCR and lists one record per CDR3 protein. The repertoire holds approximately 450,000 distinct CDR3 sequences, with around a sixth as singletons. Sequenced input: PBMCs or a T cell subset sorted from them (not recorded which). These receptors all come from an adult woman who had mild COVID-19 (a few samples of this study predate the infection). Cell type and time point are not known.

This clonotype showed up just once. The J gene is TRBJ2-3, the V gene TRBV10-3; 10 bases align to TRBD2. V dropped 2 bases and J dropped 1; count of bases not matched to a gene: 3. Germline V gene data show CDR1 as ENHRY and CDR2 as SYGVKD. The CDR3 length is 16 residues. CDR3 in amino acids: CAISEATSGGTDTQYF. The DNA of the CDR3 is TGTGCCATCAGTGAGGCTACTAGCGGGGGCACAGATACGCAGTATTTT.

This clonotype was detected a few times. This chain links TRBV18 with TRBJ2-3; 9 bases match TRBD2. Germline V gives CDR1 KGHSH, CDR2 LQKENI. Trimming took 5 bases from V and 6 from J; bases not matched to a gene: 6. This CDR3 has 14 amino acids. In DNA form, the CDR3 reads TGTGCCAGCTCATCCGGCGGGGGGGGCGATACGCAGTATTTT. Protein: CASSSGGGGDTQYF.

This clonotype was counted many times. The chain is built from TRBV6-5 and TRBJ1-2; tentative D call: TRBD1 (5 bases). V lost 6 bases and J lost 1, with 15 bases in between. The CDR3 is 15 amino acids. Germline V gene sequence: CDR1 MNHEY, CDR2 SVGAGI. CDR3 nucleotide sequence: TGTGCCAGCAGAATCACCGGGACGAGTAACTATGGCTACACCTTC. Translating gives CASRITGTSNYGYTF.

This clonotype was observed a handful of times. This chain connects TRBV7-9 to TRBJ2-7; TRBD1 aligns across 7 bases. This CDR3 comprises 16 residues. CDR1 is SEHNR, CDR2 FQNEAQ, per germline (reference sequence). The V segment lost 1 base and the J segment 2 bases; nucleotides outside the gene matches: 8. The CDR3 sequence is CASSLGPRGQTYEQYF. The CDR3 nucleotides are TGTGCCAGCAGCTTAGGACCGAGGGGACAGACCTACGAGCAGTACTTC.

This clonotype has a handful of counts. CDR3 in DNA: TGTGCCAGCAGTTACACCCGGGGCGGATCACCCCTCCACTTT. The encoded protein is CASSYTRGGSPLHF. The V and J genes are TRBV6-5 and TRBJ1-6, with TRBD1 as a possible D gene (5 bases). Germline CDR1 is MNHEY and CDR2 is SVGAGI. Between the trimmed V and J ends, which lost 2 bases and 10 bases, there was a span of 12 bases. The CDR3 has 14 residues.

This clonotype was detected ten times or more. The rearrangement links TRBV3-1 to TRBJ2-5; D remains unclear. Germline loops: CDR1 LGHDT, CDR2 YNNKEL (reference sequence). The CDR3 is 12 residues long. Trimming cost V 0 bases and J 4 bases, with 3 bases left between them. The DNA for the CDR3 is TGTGCCAGCAGCCAAGATCGAGAGACCCAGTACTTC. Its translation is CASSQDRETQYF.

The chain uses TRBV7-9 and TRBJ2-7; 8 bases fit TRBD2. Germline-derived CDR1 and CDR2 are SEHNR and FQNEAQ (reference sequence). Losses at the gene ends were 5 bases for V and 4 bases for J; bases not matched to a gene: 7. This CDR3 has 14 residues. CDR3 sequence (DNA): TGTGCCAGCAGCCCAGCGGGAGACTTTTACGAGCAGTACTTC. Encoded protein: CASSPAGDFYEQYF.

V usage is TRBV10-3 and J usage is TRBJ1-2; tentative D call: TRBD1 (6 bases). The CDR3 contains 13 residues. Trimming removed 11 bases at V and 4 bases at J, with 17 bases between. Germline CDR1 is ENHRY and CDR2 is SYGVKD. CDR3 protein: CAVWKGDVYGYTF. The CDR3, as DNA: TGTGCCGTCTGGAAGGGGGATGTCTATGGCTACACCTTC.

This sequence joins TRBV7-9 and TRBJ2-5; D gene unclear. Per germline, CDR1 SEHNR and CDR2 FQNEAQ (reference sequence). The CDR3 has 12 residues. Trimming shortened V by 4 bases and J by 5 bases, and 8 bases separated the two germline ends. DNA for the CDR3: TGTGCCAGCAGCTCAATCGCGGAGACCCAGTACTTC. The encoded protein is CASSSIAETQYF.

V is TRBV6-1 and J is TRBJ2-1; TRBD2 agrees at 8 bases. Germline V gene lookup returns CDR1 MNHNS and CDR2 SASEGT. Germline trimming cut 2 bases from V and 8 bases from J; bases unmatched to any gene: 5. CDR3 length: 14 residues. The DNA of the CDR3 is TGTGCCAGCAGTGAACGGGGGGGCCGGGATGAGCAGTTCTTC. Protein sequence: CASSERGGRDEQFF.